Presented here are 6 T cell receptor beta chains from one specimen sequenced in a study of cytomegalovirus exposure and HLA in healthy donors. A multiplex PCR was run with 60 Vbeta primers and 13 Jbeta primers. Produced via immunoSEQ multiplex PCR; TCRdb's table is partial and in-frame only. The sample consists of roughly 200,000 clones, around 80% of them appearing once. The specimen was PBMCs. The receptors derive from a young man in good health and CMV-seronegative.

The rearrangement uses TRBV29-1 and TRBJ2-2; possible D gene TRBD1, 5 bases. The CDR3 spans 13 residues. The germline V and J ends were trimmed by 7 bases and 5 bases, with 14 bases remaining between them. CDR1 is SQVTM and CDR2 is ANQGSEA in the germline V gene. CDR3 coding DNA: TGCAGCGCCCACTCCAGGGTTACCGGGGAGCTGTTTTTT. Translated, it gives CSAHSRVTGELFF.

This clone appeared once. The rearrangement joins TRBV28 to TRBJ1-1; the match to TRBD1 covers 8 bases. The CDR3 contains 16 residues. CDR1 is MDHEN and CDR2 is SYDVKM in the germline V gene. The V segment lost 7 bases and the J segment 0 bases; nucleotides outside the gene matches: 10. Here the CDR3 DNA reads TGTGCCAGCATCGGACCGGGACAGGCATTGAACACTGAAGCTTTCTTT. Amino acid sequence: CASIGPGQALNTEAFF.

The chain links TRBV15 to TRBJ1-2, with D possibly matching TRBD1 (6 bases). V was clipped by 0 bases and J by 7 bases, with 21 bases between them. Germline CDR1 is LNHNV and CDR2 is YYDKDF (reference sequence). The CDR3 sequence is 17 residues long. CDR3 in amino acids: CATSREVRGTSGGGYTF. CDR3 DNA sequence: TGTGCCACCAGCAGAGAGGTCAGGGGTACCTCTGGAGGTGGCTACACCTTC. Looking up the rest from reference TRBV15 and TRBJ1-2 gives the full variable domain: DAMVIQNPRYQVTQFGKPVTLSCSQTLNHNVMYWYQQKSSQAPKLLFHYYDKDFNNEADTPDNFQSRRPNTSFCFLDIRSPGLGDTAMYLCATSREVRGTSGGGYTFGSGTRLTVV.

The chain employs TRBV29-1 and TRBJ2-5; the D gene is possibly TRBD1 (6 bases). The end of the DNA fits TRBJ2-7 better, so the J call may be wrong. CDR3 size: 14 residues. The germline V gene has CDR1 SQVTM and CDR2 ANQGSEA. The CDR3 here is CSVEGRDTSYEQYF. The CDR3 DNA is TGCAGCGTTGAGGGCAGGGACACTTCCTACGAGCAGTACTTC.

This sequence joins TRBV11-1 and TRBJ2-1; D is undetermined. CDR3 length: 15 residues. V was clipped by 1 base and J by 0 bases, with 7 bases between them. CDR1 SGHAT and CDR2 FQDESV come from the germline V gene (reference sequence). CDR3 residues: CASSLVASSYNEQFF. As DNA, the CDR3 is TGTGCCAGCAGCTTAGTGGCAAGCTCCTACAATGAGCAGTTCTTC.

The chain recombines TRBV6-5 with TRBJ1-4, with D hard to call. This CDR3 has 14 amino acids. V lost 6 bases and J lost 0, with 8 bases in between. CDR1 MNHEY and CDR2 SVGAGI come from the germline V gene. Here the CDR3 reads CASRQAPTNEKLFF. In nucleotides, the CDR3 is TGTGCCAGCAGGCAGGCCCCAACTAATGAAAAACTGTTTTTT.